This TCR beta chain was recorded in a study of T cell responses to AZD1222 COVID-19 vaccine. This clone was seen only once. Its antigen is unidentified. General study results and limits: Spike was spanned by vaccine-associated CD4 TCRs, which were dominant at 160-218 and 743-854. Spike-specific TCR breadth and depth both grew after two AZD1222 doses.

Germline V lookup: CDR1 LGHDT, CDR2 YNNKEL (reference sequence). V gave up 2 bases and J gave up 2 bases, with 13 bases separating them. The CDR3 runs to 16 residues. Sequencing was performed with immunoSEQ multiplex PCR; in TCRdb, only in-frame clones are kept and a portion is missing. The sample records 50,000 to 85,000 clones, less than 85% being singletons. The sequence was collected from an adult in good health. V usage is TRBV3-1 (or the pseudogene TRBV3-2) and J usage is TRBJ1-3; no clear D. Here the sequenced sample was peripheral blood, taken on day 0 of MenACWY control vaccination. The chain's CDR3 is CASSQKGFEAGNTIYF. In DNA, the CDR3 is TGTGCCAGCAGCCAAAAAGGGTTCGAGGCTGGAAACACCATATATTTT.